The sequence of this T cell receptor beta chain was determined in a study of blood T cell repertoires in COVID-19. Study details: Sites across the United States, Italy and Spain contributed samples from acute and convalescent COVID-19.

Per the study methods: Amplification with reference gene primers provided the estimates of nucleated cell counts. Libraries were prepared by immunoSEQ multiplex PCR; TCRdb keeps only in-frame clonotypes and omits some of them. V and J calls and clone size come straight from that table; D and trimming were deduced from the DNA. This table holds fewer than 250,000 clones, roughly nine tenths found once. The V and J ends lost 7 bases and 6 bases, in that order; junction bases with no gene match: 6. This CDR3 is built from 12 residues. CDR1 and CDR2 from the germline V gene are SGHRS and YFSETQ. The rearrangement joins TRBV5-1 to TRBJ1-2, with 7 bases identical to TRBD1. Specimen: peripheral blood. The TCR comes from a woman aged 50 to 65 with acute or convalescent COVID-19. The CDR3 is CASSNRGDGYTF. CDR3 bases: TGCGCCAGCTCTAACAGGGGCGATGGCTACACCTTC.